This TCR beta chain stems from a study of spatial heterogeneity in lung cancer. V lost 3 bases to trimming and J lost 3 bases; unmatched junction nucleotides: 5. CDR1 and CDR2 from the germline V gene are MNHEY and SMNVEV (reference sequence). The CDR3 is made up of 15 amino acids. Study outcomes and limitations: Expanded tumor TCRs that were ubiquitous appeared in blood more at resection than follow-up.

TCRdb recomputed calls from the 5' RACE reads with MiXCR, one row per CDR3 protein. The sample contains 10,000 to 11,000 distinct CDR3 sequences, roughly 6.3% of which appear only once. This clonotype was counted ten times or more. What it binds is not known. For a library built for alpha chains, this beta chain is a stray read; little rests on its size. Specified time point: sample taken at primary tumor resection. Whole RNA obtained from tumor, nontumor lung or frozen PBMC underwent sequencing without sorting. The specimen was PBMCs, collected at surgery. This clonotype was sampled from a male donor with early-stage non-small cell lung cancer. The rearrangement links TRBV27 to TRBJ1-5, with 7 bases that match TRBD1. The CDR3 region is CASSFTGAFNQPQHF. Written as DNA, the CDR3 is TGTGCCAGCAGTTTCACAGGGGCCTTCAATCAGCCCCAGCATTTT.